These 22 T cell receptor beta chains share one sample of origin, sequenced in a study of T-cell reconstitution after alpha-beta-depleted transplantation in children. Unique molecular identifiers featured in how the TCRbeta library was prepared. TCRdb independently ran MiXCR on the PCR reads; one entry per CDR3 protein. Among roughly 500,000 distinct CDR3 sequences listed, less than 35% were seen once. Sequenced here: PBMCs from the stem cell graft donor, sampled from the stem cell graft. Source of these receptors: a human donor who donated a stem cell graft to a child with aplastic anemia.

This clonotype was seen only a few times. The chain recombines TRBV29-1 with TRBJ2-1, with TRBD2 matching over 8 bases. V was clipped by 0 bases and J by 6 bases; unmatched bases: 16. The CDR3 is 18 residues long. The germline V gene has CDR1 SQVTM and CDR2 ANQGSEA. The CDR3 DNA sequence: TGCAGCGTTGAAGATTGGGGTAGCGGGACATTCCTCGTCAATGAGCAGTTCTTC. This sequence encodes CSVEDWGSGTFLVNEQFF.

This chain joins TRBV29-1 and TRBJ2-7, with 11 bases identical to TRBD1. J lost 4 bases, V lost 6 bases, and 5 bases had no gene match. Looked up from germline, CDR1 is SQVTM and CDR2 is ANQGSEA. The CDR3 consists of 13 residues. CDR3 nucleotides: TGCAGCGTCGCGGGACAGGGGGTATACGAGCAGTACTTC. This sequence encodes CSVAGQGVYEQYF.

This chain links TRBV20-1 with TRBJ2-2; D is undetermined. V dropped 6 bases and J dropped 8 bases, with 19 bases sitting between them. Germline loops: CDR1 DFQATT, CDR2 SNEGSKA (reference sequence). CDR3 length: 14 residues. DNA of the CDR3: TGCAGTGCGGAAAACAAGAGATGGGGAGGGGAGCTGTTTTTT. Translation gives CSAENKRWGGELFF.

The CDR3 nucleotides are TGTGCCAGTAGAGACAGGAGCGGAGAATACTACGAGCAGTACTTC. Its translation: CASRDRSGEYYEQYF. This sequence joins TRBV19 and TRBJ2-7; a possible D gene is TRBD1 (6 bases). There are 15 residues in the CDR3. V was clipped by 6 bases and J by 3 bases, with 18 bases between them. From germline, CDR1 is LNHDA and CDR2 SQIVND (reference sequence).

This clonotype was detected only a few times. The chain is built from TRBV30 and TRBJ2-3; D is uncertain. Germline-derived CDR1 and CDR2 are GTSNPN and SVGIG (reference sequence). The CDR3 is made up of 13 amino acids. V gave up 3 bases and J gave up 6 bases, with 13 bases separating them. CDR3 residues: CAWSPTGTDTQYF. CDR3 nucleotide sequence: TGTGCCTGGAGCCCAACCGGAACGGATACGCAGTATTTT.

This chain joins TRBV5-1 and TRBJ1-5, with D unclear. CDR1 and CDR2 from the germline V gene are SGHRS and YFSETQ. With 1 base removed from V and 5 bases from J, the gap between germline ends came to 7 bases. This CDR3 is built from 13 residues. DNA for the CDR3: TGCGCCAGCAGCTTGTTCGGGGATCAGCCCCAGCATTTT. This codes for CASSLFGDQPQHF.

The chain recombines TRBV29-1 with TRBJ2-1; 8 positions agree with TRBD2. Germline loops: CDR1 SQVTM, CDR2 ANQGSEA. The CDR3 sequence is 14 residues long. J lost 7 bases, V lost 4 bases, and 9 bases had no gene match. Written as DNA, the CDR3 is TGCAGCGTTGGTTCAGCGGGAGATCATAATGAGCAGTTCTTC. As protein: CSVGSAGDHNEQFF.

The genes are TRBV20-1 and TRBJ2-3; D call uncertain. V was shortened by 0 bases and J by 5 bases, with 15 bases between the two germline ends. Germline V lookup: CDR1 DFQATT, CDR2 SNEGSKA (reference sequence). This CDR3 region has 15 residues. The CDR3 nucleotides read TGCAGTGCTAGAGATCGAGAAAACAACTTAGATACGCAGTATTTT. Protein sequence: CSARDRENNLDTQYF.

CDR3 amino acids: CASSPGPGQPQHF. In nucleotides, the CDR3 is TGTGCCAGCAGCCCCGGTCCTGGGCAGCCCCAGCATTTT. The genes are TRBV7-9 and TRBJ1-5; no reliable D call. CDR1 and CDR2 (germline): SEHNR, FQNEAQ (reference sequence). This CDR3 comprises 13 residues. V was pared by 5 bases and J by 7 bases, with 12 bases between.

The CDR3 is CASSPGMGSNQPQHF. CDR3 nucleotides: TGTGCCAGCAGCCCGGGGATGGGATCAAATCAGCCCCAGCATTTT. This chain joins TRBV12-3 or TRBV12-4 and TRBJ1-5; D gene uncertain. The CDR3 has 15 amino acids. Trimming removed 6 bases from V and 4 bases from J, with 16 bases in between.

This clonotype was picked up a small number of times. Here the CDR3 reads CASSLAPLSYNEQFF. The CDR3 bases are TGTGCCAGCAGCTTAGCGCCCCTCTCCTACAATGAGCAGTTCTTC. The chain couples TRBV7-2 to TRBJ2-1; D is uncertain. The CDR3 loop spans 15 amino acids. Trimming stripped 0 bases from V and 0 bases from J, with 6 bases between. Germline CDR1 is SGHTA and CDR2 is FQGNSA.

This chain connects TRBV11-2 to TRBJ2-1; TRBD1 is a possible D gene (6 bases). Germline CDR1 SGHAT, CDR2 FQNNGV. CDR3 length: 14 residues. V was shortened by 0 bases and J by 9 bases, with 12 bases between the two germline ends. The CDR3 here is CASSLDRGRGEQFF. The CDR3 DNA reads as TGTGCCAGCAGCTTAGATAGGGGGAGAGGTGAGCAGTTCTTC.

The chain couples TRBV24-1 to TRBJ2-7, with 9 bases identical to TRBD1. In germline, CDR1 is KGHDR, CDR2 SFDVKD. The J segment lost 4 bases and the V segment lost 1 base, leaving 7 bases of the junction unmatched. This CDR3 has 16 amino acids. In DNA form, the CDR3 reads TGTGCCACCAGTGATTTATCGGACAGGGGATCATACGAGCAGTACTTC. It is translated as CATSDLSDRGSYEQYF.

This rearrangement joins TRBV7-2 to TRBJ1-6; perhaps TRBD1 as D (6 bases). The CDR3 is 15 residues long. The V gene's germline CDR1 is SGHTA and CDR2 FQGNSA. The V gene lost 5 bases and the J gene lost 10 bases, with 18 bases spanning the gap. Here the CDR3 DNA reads TGTGCCAGCAGCCCGACGGAACGCACAGGGTCACCCCTCCACTTT. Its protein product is CASSPTERTGSPLHF.

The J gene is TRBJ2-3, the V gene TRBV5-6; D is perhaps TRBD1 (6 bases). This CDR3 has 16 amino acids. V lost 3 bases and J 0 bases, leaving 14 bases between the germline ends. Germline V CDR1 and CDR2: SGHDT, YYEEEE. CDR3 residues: CASSSTGQSSTDTQYF. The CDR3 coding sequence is TGTGCCAGCAGCTCTACGGGACAATCTAGCACAGATACGCAGTATTTT.

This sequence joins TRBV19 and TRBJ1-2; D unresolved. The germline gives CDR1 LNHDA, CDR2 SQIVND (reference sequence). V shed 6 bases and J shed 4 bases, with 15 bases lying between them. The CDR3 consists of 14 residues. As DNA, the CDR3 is TGTGCCAGTAGACCCGGGTATGAGGCCTATGGCTACACCTTC. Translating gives CASRPGYEAYGYTF.

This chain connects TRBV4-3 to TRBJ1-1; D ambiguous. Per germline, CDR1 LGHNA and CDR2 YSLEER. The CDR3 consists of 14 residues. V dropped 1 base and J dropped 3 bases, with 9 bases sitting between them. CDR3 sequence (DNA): TGCGCCAGCAGCCAAGGTCGATGGGACACTGAAGCTTTCTTT. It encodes CASSQGRWDTEAFF.

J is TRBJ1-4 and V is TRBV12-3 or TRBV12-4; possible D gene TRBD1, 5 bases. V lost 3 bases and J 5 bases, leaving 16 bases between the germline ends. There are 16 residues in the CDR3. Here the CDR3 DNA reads TGTGCCAGCAGTTTGAACGGGGGAGGGATGAATGAAAAACTGTTTTTT. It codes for CASSLNGGGMNEKLFF.

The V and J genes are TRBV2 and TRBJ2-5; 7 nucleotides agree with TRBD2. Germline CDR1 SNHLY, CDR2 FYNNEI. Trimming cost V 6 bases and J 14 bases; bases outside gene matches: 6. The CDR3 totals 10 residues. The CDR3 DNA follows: TGTGCCAGCAGAGCTAGCGGTACTTACTTC. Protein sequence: CASRASGTYF.

The DNA for the CDR3 is TGTGCCAGCAGCCGCCCTGCGGCTGAGCAGTTCTTC. Its protein is CASSRPAAEQFF. The V gene is TRBV7-2, the J gene TRBJ2-1; D call uncertain. The ends were cut back, 5 bases at V and 9 bases at J, with 11 bases in the middle. Germline CDR1 SGHTA, CDR2 FQGNSA. The CDR3 extends over 12 amino acids.

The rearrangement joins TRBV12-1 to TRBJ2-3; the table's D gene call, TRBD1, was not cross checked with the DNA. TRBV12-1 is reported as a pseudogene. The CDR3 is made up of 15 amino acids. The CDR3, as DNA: TGTGCCAGCAGCTTTTCCACAGGGGGGGCAGATACGCAGTATTTT. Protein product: CASSFSTGGADTQYF.

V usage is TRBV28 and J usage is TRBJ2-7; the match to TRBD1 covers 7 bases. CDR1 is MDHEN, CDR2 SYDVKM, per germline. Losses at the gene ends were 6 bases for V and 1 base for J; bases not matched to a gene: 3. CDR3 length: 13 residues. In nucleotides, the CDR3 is TGTGCCAGCAGGGCAGGGGGATCCTACGAGCAGTACGTC. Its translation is CASRAGGSYEQYV.